This T cell receptor (beta chain) was sequenced during a study of blood T cell repertoires in COVID-19. About the study: Researchers got acute and convalescent COVID-19 samples from the United States, Italy and Spain. Nucleic acid was either cDNA or gDNA, and it came from T cells, B-cell-depleted T cells, or PBMCs.

V trimming: 5 bases; J trimming: 5 bases; junction bases outside the gene matches: 6. Germline loops: CDR1 SQVTM, CDR2 ANQGSEA. This CDR3 is built from 13 residues. Authors' data handling: Using reference gene primer amplification, nucleated cell counts were estimated. Measured with immunoSEQ multiplex PCR; TCRdb has only the in-frame clones, and not every one. V and J calls and clone size are those listed in that table; D and trimming were worked out from the DNA. The table shows around 69,000 clones, with roughly 85% occurring only once. The receptor was isolated from a middle-aged man with acute or convalescent COVID-19. The genes are TRBV29-1 and TRBJ2-7, with 10 bases that match TRBD2. Sequencing was performed on peripheral blood. Here the CDR3 DNA reads TGCAGCGTTAGCGGGGGGGTACTCGACGAGCAGTACTTC. Translated: CSVSGGVLDEQYF.